The sequence of this T cell receptor (beta chain) was determined in a study of blood T cells in healthy people across ages. The V end was cut by 5 bases, the J end by 7 bases, with 20 bases between. This CDR3 contains 15 residues. This clonotype was recorded a few times. Its antigen is undetermined. Then a second PCR, running about 6 to 11 cycles, was carried out with a sample-barcoded 5' primer and a J-beta primer mix. The template-switch adaptor, which had 12 random nucleotides, put a tag on each cDNA molecule. MiXCR, run by TCRdb on the 5' RACE reads, gives a single entry per CDR3 protein. Among over a million distinct CDR3 sequences, around 45% were seen once, and the ten largest hold over 15%. Findings and limits, study-wide: Unsorted PBMCs ruled out conclusive naive versus antigen-experienced comparison. A strong correlation was seen between TCR beta diversity and naive T cell percentage.

Material: blood. The receptor was derived from a woman in her sixties in good health. V and J are TRBV12-3 or TRBV12-4 and TRBJ1-2; no definite D call. This CDR3 is CASSPILVYPSGYTF. CDR3 nucleotides: TGTGCCAGCAGTCCCATCCTAGTTTACCCTAGTGGCTACACCTTC.